The rows below give T cell receptor beta chains drawn from one sample of a study of CD8+CD57+ T cells in acquired aplastic anemia. Each CDR3 protein is one row after TCRdb ran MiXCR on the reads. The sample lists about 190,000 distinct CDR3 sequences; roughly half were seen once. Sequenced material: sorted CD4+, CD8+, or CD8+CD57+ T cells (not recorded which) from PBMCs. The receptors were sampled from a human donor with aplastic anemia. The CDR3 runs from the conserved cysteine through the conserved F or W. Fields, in order: clone size, J gene, V gene, D gene, CDR3 protein, CDR3 DNA. D genes are given only for firm matches. Size is stated for part of the rows, as once, few or many counts, or as a class when the clone is expanded.

>.|TRBJ1-1|TRBV10-3|.
CASSRVGGLGGPFF
TGTGCCAGCAGTCGGGTTGGGGGGCTTGGAGGTCCTTTCTTT
>.|TRBJ1-2|TRBV19|.
CASSRSGGRHGYTF
TGTGCCAGTAGTCGATCAGGCGGGAGGCATGGCTACACCTTC
>.|TRBJ2-7|TRBV19|TRBD1
CASRTAGTGAYEQYF
TGTGCCAGTAGAACAGCCGGGACAGGGGCCTACGAGCAGTACTTC
>many|TRBJ1-1|TRBV12-3/TRBV12-4|.
CASSTGGSVDTEAFF
TGTGCCAGCAGTACTGGGGGGTCCGTGGACACTGAAGCTTTCTTT
>few|TRBJ2-1|TRBV4-2|TRBD2
CASSRRISGTRIGNEQFF
TGTGCCAGCAGCCGCAGAATTTCCGGGACTAGGATCGGCAATGAGCAGTTCTTC
>many|TRBJ2-2|TRBV7-6|.
CASSSLSDKITGELFF
TGTGCCAGCAGCTCGCTCTCGGACAAAATAACCGGGGAGCTGTTTTTT
>few|TRBJ1-1|TRBV7-6|.
CASSSRPRVGGLGNAEAFF
TGTGCCAGCAGTTCGCGGCCAAGGGTAGGGGGGTTAGGGAACGCTGAAGCTTTCTTT
>many|TRBJ2-7|TRBV7-2|.
CASSSGVRDEQYF
TGTGCCAGCAGCTCAGGGGTCCGGGACGAGCAGTACTTC
>few|TRBJ1-1|TRBV12-3/TRBV12-4|.
CASSLGGRNTEAFF
TGTGCCAGCAGTCTCGGAGGGAGGAACACTGAAGCTTTCTTT
>many|TRBJ1-2|TRBV6-5|TRBD1
CASSYGTGDHGYTF
TGTGCCAGCAGTTACGGAACAGGGGATCATGGCTACACCTTC
>.|TRBJ2-3|TRBV7-9|.
CASSLAPVDTQYF
TGTGCCAGCAGCCTCGCGCCAGTAGATACGCAGTATTTT
>.|TRBJ2-7|TRBV15|TRBD1
CATSTRDRNSYEQYF
TGTGCCACCAGCACCCGGGACAGGAACTCCTACGAGCAGTACTTC
>many|TRBJ2-2|TRBV7-2|.
CASSLEYGELFF
TGTGCCAGCAGCTTAGAGTACGGGGAGCTGTTTTTT
>.|TRBJ2-5|TRBV7-3|.
CASSLDVGAVAQYF
TGTGCCAGCAGCTTAGACGTCGGTGCAGTGGCCCAGTACTTC
>many|TRBJ2-5|TRBV7-2|.
CASSEQSLSGQETQYF
TGTGCCAGCAGCGAACAATCGCTTAGCGGCCAAGAGACCCAGTACTTC
>few|TRBJ2-1|TRBV7-8|.
CASSPPPSSYNEQFF
TGTGCCAGCAGCCCCCCTCCTAGCTCCTACAATGAGCAGTTCTTC
>few|TRBJ1-1|TRBV10-1|.
CASSESKGRHVKNTEAFF
TGCGCCAGCAGTGAGTCGAAAGGGAGGCACGTCAAGAACACTGAAGCTTTCTTT
>.|TRBJ2-1|TRBV19|TRBD2
CASSITGGYNEQFF
TGTGCCAGTAGTATTACGGGGGGGTACAATGAGCAGTTCTTC
>.|TRBJ1-2|TRBV5-1|.
CASSLAARAGDSNYGYTF
TGCGCCAGCAGCTTGGCAGCGCGAGCGGGGGATTCTAACTATGGCTACACCTTC
>many|TRBJ2-7|TRBV12-3/TRBV12-4|TRBD1
CASSSMTGWFGDEQYF
TGTGCCAGCAGTTCCATGACAGGGTGGTTTGGTGACGAGCAGTACTTC